The rows below give T cell receptor beta chains drawn from one sample of a study of T cells in Graves' hyperthyroidism and ophthalmopathy. Using its own MiXCR run on the multiplex PCR reads, TCRdb lists one record per CDR3 protein. Of 530,000 or so distinct CDR3 sequences listed, around 45% are singletons. Sequenced material: peripheral blood or thyroid tissue (not recorded which). The receptors come from a woman aged 18-30 years with Graves' hyperthyroidism. The CDR3 runs from the conserved cysteine through the conserved F or W. A D gene is named only where the DNA matches it firmly. Part of the rows lack a size; the others show once, few, many or a class for expanded clones.

clone_size	cdr3_length	d_call	v_call	j_call	cdr3_aa	cdr3_nt
-	13	-	TRBV15	TRBJ2-7	CATKGASPEEQYF	TGTGCCACCAAAGGGGCATCCCCGGAAGAGCAGTACTTC
-	15	TRBD1	TRBV25-1	TRBJ1-1	CASSETGTGATEAFF	TGTGCCAGCAGTGAAACCGGGACAGGCGCTACTGAAGCTTTCTTT
-	14	-	TRBV7-8	TRBJ2-2	CASSSGTYTGELFF	TGTGCCAGCAGCTCCGGGACATACACCGGGGAGCTGTTTTTT
many	15	TRBD2	TRBV20-1	TRBJ2-5	CSARDPSGNSETQYF	TGCAGTGCTAGAGACCCTAGCGGGAATAGTGAGACCCAGTACTTC
once	14	-	TRBV6-5	TRBJ1-5	CASSDSMGSQPQHF	TGTGCCAGCAGTGACTCGATGGGGAGTCAGCCCCAGCATTTT
many	15	-	TRBV7-2	TRBJ2-5	CASSLGAAVQETQYF	TGTGCCAGCAGCTTAGGCGCAGCAGTCCAAGAGACCCAGTACTTC
-	16	TRBD2	TRBV7-2	TRBJ2-3	CASSSFEREGLRAQYF	TGTGCCAGCAGCTCCTTCGAGCGGGAGGGCCTCCGGGCGCAGTATTTT
-	15	-	TRBV5-4	TRBJ2-7	CASSSPSVSTYEQYF	TGTGCCAGCAGCTCCCCTAGCGTTTCCACCTACGAGCAGTACTTC
-	14	TRBD2	TRBV5-5	TRBJ2-7	CASSLGTSHYEQYF	TGTGCCAGCAGCTTGGGGACTAGCCACTACGAGCAGTACTTC
-	14	-	TRBV24-1	TRBJ1-1	CARDRRGGYTEAFF	TGTGCTAGAGATCGACGGGGTGGATACACTGAAGCTTTCTTT